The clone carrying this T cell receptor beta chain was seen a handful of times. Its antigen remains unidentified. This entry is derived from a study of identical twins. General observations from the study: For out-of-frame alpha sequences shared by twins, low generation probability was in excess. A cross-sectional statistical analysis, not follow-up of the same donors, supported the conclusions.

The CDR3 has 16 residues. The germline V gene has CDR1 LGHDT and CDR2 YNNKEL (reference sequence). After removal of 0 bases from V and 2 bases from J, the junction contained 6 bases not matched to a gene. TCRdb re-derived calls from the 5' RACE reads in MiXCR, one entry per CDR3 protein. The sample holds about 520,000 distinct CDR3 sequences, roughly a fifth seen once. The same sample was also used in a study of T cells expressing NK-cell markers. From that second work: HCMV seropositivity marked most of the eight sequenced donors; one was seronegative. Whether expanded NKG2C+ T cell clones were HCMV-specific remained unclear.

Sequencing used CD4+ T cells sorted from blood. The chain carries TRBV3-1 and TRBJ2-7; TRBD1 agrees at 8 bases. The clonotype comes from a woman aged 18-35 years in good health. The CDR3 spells CASSQETGDAAYEQYF. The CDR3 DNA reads TGTGCCAGCAGCCAAGAGACAGGGGACGCCGCCTACGAGCAGTACTTC.